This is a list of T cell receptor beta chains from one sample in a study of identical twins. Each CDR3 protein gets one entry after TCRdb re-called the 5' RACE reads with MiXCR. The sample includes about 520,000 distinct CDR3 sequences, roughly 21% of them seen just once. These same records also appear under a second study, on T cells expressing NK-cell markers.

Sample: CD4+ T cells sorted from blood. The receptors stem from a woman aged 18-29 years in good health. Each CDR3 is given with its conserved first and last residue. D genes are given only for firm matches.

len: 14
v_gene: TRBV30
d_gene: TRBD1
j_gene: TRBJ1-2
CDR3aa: CAWEVQGARRGYTF

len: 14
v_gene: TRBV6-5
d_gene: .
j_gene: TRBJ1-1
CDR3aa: CASSLTDLNTEAFF

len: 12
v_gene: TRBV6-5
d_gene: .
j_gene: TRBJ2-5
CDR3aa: CASSYPRETQYF

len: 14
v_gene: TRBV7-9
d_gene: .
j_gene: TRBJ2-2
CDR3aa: CASSPHTRAGELFF

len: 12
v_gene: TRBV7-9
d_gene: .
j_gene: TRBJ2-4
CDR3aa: CASSFEGTSQYF

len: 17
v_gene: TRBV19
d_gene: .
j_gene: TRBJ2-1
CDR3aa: CASSLVRLVAWGNEQFF

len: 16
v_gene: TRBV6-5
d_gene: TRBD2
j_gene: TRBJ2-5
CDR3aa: CASSYSPSGGVKTQYF

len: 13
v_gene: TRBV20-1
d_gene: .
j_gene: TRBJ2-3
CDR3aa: CSAPSLATDTQYF

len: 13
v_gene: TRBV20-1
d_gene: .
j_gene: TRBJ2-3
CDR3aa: CSAQRVRRDTQYF

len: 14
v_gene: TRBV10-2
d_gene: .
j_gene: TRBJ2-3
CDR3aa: CASSEWSVGDTQYF

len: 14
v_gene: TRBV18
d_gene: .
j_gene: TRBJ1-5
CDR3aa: CASSPNVPNQPQHF

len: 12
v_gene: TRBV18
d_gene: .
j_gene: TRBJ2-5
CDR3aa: CASSPPAQTQYF

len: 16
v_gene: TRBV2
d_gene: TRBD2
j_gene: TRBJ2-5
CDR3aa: CASSEAPSGGQETQYF

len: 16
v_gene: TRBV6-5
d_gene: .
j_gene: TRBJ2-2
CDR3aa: CASSYRRGLNTGELFF

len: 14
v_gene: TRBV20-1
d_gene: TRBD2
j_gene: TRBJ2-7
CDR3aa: CSARVAGGSAEQYF

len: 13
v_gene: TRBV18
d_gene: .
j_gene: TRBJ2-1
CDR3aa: CASSPPTYNEQFF

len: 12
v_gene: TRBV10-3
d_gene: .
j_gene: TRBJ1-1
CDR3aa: CAITDMNTEAFF

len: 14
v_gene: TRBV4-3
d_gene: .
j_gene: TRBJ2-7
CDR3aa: CASSLQDRTYEQYF

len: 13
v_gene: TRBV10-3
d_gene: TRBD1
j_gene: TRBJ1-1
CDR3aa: CATTGVGYTEAFF

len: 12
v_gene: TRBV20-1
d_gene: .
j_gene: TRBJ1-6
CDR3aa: CSARSSNSPLHF